A selection of T cell receptor beta chains follows, all from one sample in a study of graft-versus-host responses after intestinal transplantation. Clones were read by immunoSEQ multiplex PCR, and TCRdb kept only the in-frame ones, dropping some. The table has approximately 130,000 clones, around 90% seen once. Their antigens remain unidentified. Sequenced here: unstimulated CD4+ T cells sorted from spleen or lymph node cells, sampled before intestinal transplant. These receptors originate from a human donor who received an intestinal transplant. Each CDR3 is given with its conserved first and last residue. The D gene is left open where the match is weak. The size of a clone is reported for some rows only, either as once, few or many, or as a class for expanded clones.

D gene	CDR3 length	J gene	V gene	clone size	CDR3 DNA	CDR3 protein
TRBD1	14	TRBJ1-4	TRBV5-6	.	TGTGCCAGCAGCCCCGCAGGGGGCGGTGAAAAACTGTTTTTT	CASSPAGGGEKLFF
.	14	TRBJ1-5	TRBV2	.	TGTGCCAGCAGCAGACCCAATAGCAATCAGCCCCAGCATTTT	CASSRPNSNQPQHF
.	16	TRBJ2-7	TRBV7-9	.	TGTGCCAGCAGCTTAGCTAAGACAGGAGCAGATTACGAGCAGTACTTC	CASSLAKTGADYEQYF
.	15	TRBJ1-2	TRBV7-8	.	TGTGCCAGCAGCACGCGGGACGGTGGGGCGTATGGCTACACCTTC	CASSTRDGGAYGYTF
.	13	TRBJ2-7	TRBV10-3	once	TGTGCCATCAGTGAACAGATTTCGTACGAGCAGTACTTC	CAISEQISYEQYF
.	15	TRBJ1-1	TRBV29-1	.	TGCAGCGTTGAAGGGGGGACCCTAGCGGACACTGAAGCTTTCTTT	CSVEGGTLADTEAFF
.	19	TRBJ1-6	TRBV4-1	.	TGCGCCAGCAGCCACCCCGGGAGTTCAAAGGTCGTGGGAAATTCACCCCTCCACTTT	CASSHPGSSKVVGNSPLHF
TRBD1	17	TRBJ1-5	TRBV7-8	.	TGTGCCAGCAGCTTTAGACAGGGCGGTGTGAGCAATCAGCCCCAGCATTTT	CASSFRQGGVSNQPQHF
TRBD1	14	TRBJ1-6	TRBV5-6	.	TGTGCCAGCAGCCACGGGACAGTTTATTCACCCCTCCACTTT	CASSHGTVYSPLHF
.	17	TRBJ2-1	TRBV5-1	.	TGCGCCAGCAGCTGGGTTCGCGGGGCCGAAATTTACAATGAGCAGTTCTTC	CASSWVRGAEIYNEQFF
.	15	TRBJ2-2	TRBV10-3	.	TGTGCCATCGCTAGCAGAGATACCAACACCGGGGAGCTGTTTTTT	CAIASRDTNTGELFF
TRBD1	15	TRBJ1-5	TRBV6-1	.	TGTGCCAGCAGCGTCGGACAGGGGACCAATCAGCCCCAGCATTTT	CASSVGQGTNQPQHF
.	15	TRBJ1-3	TRBV5-1	.	TGCGCCAGCACTTTGGGAGACACCCTCGGGGCCACCATATATTTT	CASTLGDTLGATIYF
.	12	TRBJ2-7	TRBV29-1	.	TGCAGCGTTGAAGATCTTTACTACGAGCAGTACTTC	CSVEDLYYEQYF
.	15	TRBJ1-6	TRBV19	.	TGTGCCAGTAGTTCGGCTGGCAGTGATAATTCACCCCTCCACTTT	CASSSAGSDNSPLHF
.	15	TRBJ1-3	TRBV4-2	.	TGTGCCAGCAGTCGATTAGACAGAGCCGCCAACACCATATATTTT	CASSRLDRAANTIYF
TRBD1	14	TRBJ2-7	TRBV2	.	TGTGCCAGCAGTGTCCTCCGGGACAGCGGCGAGCAGTACTTC	CASSVLRDSGEQYF
.	18	TRBJ1-3	TRBV19	.	TGTGCCAGCACGAAGGACGGCGGCAGGTTCAGCTCTGGAAACACCATATATTTT	CASTKDGGRFSSGNTIYF
.	12	TRBJ1-2	TRBV12-5	.	TGTGCTAGTGGTTGGGACATCTATGGCTACACCTTC	CASGWDIYGYTF
.	11	TRBJ1-1	TRBV20-1	.	TGCAGTGGGTCGCCGAACACTGAAGCTTTCTTT	CSGSPNTEAFF
TRBD1	14	TRBJ2-7	TRBV18	once	TGTGCCAGCTCCCCCGGGACAGGGATATACGAGCAGTACTTC	CASSPGTGIYEQYF
.	15	TRBJ2-1	TRBV30	.	TGTGCCTGGAGTGTGGGCCAGGGGCACTACAATGAGCAGTTCTTC	CAWSVGQGHYNEQFF
.	17	TRBJ2-1	TRBV7-2	.	TGTGCCAGCAGCTTCCAAGGGGGACCCTATTCCTACAATGAGCAGTTCTTC	CASSFQGGPYSYNEQFF
.	15	TRBJ2-5	TRBV14	.	TGTGCCAGCAGCCAACTGGGGACAAACCAAGAGACCCAGTACTTC	CASSQLGTNQETQYF
.	13	TRBJ1-2	TRBV28	.	TGTGCCAGCTCCCCCCGAAAGATCTATGGCTACACCTTC	CASSPRKIYGYTF
.	15	TRBJ1-2	TRBV4-1	few	TGCGCCAGCAGCCCACAGGTCTCCTGGGGCTATGGCTACACCTTC	CASSPQVSWGYGYTF
TRBD1	15	TRBJ1-2	TRBV11-2	.	TGTGCCAGCAGCTTGGGAACAGGGGGAAGATACGGCTACACCTTC	CASSLGTGGRYGYTF
TRBD2	15	TRBJ2-7	TRBV6-5	.	TGTGCCAGCAGTAATCGGGGCGCGGGGGGTGGCGAGCAGTACTTC	CASSNRGAGGGEQYF
.	14	TRBJ1-4	TRBV15	.	TGTGCCACCAGCTCCGGGGCCTCTAATGAAAAACTGTTTTTT	CATSSGASNEKLFF
.	14	TRBJ2-5	TRBV6-6	.	TGTGCCAGCAGTTCAGGGAGGTGGGGAGAGACCCAGTACTTC	CASSSGRWGETQYF
.	16	TRBJ2-2	TRBV6-1	.	TGTGCCAGCAGTGAACAATCGTGGGGCTGGACCGGGGAGCTGTTTTTT	CASSEQSWGWTGELFF
TRBD1	16	TRBJ2-7	TRBV7-9	.	TGTGCCAGCAGCTTAGCAAGGACAGGATTCTCCTACGAGCAGTACTTC	CASSLARTGFSYEQYF
.	15	TRBJ1-1	TRBV18	.	TGTGCCAGCTCACCCCTGGACCGCATGGGGGTTGAAGCTTTCTTT	CASSPLDRMGVEAFF
.	14	TRBJ1-2	TRBV6-1	.	TGTGCCAGCAGTGTCAGGGAGGGTGGGTATGGCTACACCTTC	CASSVREGGYGYTF
.	13	TRBJ2-7	TRBV19	.	TGTGCCAGTAGTGCCGCCTCCTCCTACGAGCAGTACTTC	CASSAASSYEQYF
TRBD2	15	TRBJ2-4	TRBV19	.	TGTGCCAGTAGTTTCCGGACTAGCGGCAAAAACATTCAGTACTTC	CASSFRTSGKNIQYF
.	14	TRBJ1-2	TRBV27	.	TGTGCCAGCAGTTTAGTCGGATCTAACTATGGCTACACCTTC	CASSLVGSNYGYTF
.	15	TRBJ1-2	TRBV15	.	TGTGCCACCAGCCGCTACCGGGACGACAAAGCTGGCTACACCTTC	CATSRYRDDKAGYTF
.	15	TRBJ2-5	TRBV6-5	.	TGTGCCACCCGGACCAAACAGTTCACCCTAGAGACCCAGTACTTC	CATRTKQFTLETQYF
.	13	TRBJ1-1	TRBV6-6	.	TGTGCCAGCAGTGACCAGGGAGTGCGAAAAGCTTTCTTT	CASSDQGVRKAFF
.	15	TRBJ2-3	TRBV19	.	TGTGCCAGTACCGTGTACGGCAGGGCGGCAGATACGCAGTATTTT	CASTVYGRAADTQYF